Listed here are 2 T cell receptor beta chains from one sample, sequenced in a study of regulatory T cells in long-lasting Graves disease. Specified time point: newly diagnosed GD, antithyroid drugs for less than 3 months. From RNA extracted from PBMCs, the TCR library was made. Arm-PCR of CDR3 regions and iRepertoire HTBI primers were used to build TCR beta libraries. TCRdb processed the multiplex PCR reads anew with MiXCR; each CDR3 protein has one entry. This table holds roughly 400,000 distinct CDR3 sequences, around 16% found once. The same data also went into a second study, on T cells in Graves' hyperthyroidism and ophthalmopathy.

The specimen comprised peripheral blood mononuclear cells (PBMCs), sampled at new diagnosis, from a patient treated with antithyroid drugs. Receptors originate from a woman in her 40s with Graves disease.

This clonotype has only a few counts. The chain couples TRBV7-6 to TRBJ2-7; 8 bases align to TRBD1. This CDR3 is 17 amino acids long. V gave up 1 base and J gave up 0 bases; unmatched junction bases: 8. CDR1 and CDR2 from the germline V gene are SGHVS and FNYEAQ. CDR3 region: CASSLDTRDRSSYEQYF. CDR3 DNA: TGTGCCAGCAGCTTAGACACCCGGGACAGGAGCTCCTACGAGCAGTACTTC.

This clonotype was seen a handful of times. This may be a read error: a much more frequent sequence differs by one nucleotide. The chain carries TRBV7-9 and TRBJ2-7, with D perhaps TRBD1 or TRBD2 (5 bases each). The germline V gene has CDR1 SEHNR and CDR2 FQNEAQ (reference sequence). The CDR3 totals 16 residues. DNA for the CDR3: TGTGCCAGCAGCTACGGGTCCGAGGACGGGGCCTACGATCAGTACTTC. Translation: CASSYGSEDGAYDQYF.